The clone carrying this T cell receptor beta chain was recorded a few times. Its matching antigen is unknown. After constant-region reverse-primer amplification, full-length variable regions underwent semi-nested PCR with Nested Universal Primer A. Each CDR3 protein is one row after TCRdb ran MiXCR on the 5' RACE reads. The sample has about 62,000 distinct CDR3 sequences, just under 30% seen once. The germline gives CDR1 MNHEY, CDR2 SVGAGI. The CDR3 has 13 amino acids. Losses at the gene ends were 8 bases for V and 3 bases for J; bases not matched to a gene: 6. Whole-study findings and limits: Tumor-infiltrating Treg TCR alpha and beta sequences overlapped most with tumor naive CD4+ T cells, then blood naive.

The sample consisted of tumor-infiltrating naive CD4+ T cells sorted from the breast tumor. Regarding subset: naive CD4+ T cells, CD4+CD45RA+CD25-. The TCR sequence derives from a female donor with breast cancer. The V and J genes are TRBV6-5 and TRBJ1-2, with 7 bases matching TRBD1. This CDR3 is CASGQGVDYGYTF. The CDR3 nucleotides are TGTGCCAGCGGGCAGGGGGTTGACTATGGCTACACCTTC.